Below are 17 T cell receptor beta chains sequenced from a single sample in a study of T cell responses to AZD1222 COVID-19 vaccine. Using immunoSEQ multiplex PCR, the repertoire was profiled, and TCRdb retains in-frame clones only, with some absent. The repertoire includes some 100,000 clones, around 87% of them detected once, and around 4.5% sits in the top ten. The starting material was peripheral blood, obtained 28 days after the second AZD1222 dose. These receptors were collected from an adult who received the AZD1222 COVID-19 vaccine.

The chain has TRBV2 and TRBJ2-1; D unclear. Germline CDR1 SNHLY, CDR2 FYNNEI. V dropped 1 base and J dropped 12 bases, with 13 bases sitting between them. The CDR3 contains 13 residues. The CDR3 is CASSEDVATVQFF. The CDR3 region has the DNA TGTGCCAGCAGTGAAGATGTAGCAACGGTGCAGTTCTTC. Based on the CDR3 plus reference TRBV2 and TRBJ2-1, the full variable domain is EPEVTQTPSHQVTQMGQEVILRCVPISNHLYFYWYRQILGQKVEFLVSFYNNEISEKSEIFDDQFSVERPDGSNFTLKIRSTKLEDSAMYFCASSEDVATVQFFGPGTRLTVL.

The chain combines TRBV29-1 with TRBJ2-1; D uncertain. Trimming stripped 6 bases from V and 3 bases from J, with 15 bases between. This CDR3 contains 14 residues. Germline V gene sequence: CDR1 SQVTM, CDR2 ANQGSEA. The CDR3 protein is CSVYLVAIYNEQFF. CDR3 sequence (DNA): TGCAGCGTCTACCTAGTCGCCATCTACAATGAGCAGTTCTTC.

The rearrangement links TRBV12-5 to TRBJ1-2; D perhaps matches TRBD1 (6 bases). From germline, CDR1 is LGHNT and CDR2 FRNRAP. Trimming took off 5 bases at V and 8 bases at J, with 12 bases between the two ends. This CDR3 region has 12 residues. The CDR3 reads CASGKDGGGYTF. For the CDR3, the DNA is TGTGCTAGTGGTAAGGACGGGGGCGGCTACACCTTC. Drawing the rest from reference TRBV12-5 and TRBJ1-2, the complete variable domain is DARVTQTPRHKVTEMGQEVTMRCQPILGHNTVFWYRQTMMQGLELLAYFRNRAPLDDSGMPKDRFSAEMPDATLATLKIQPSEPRDSAVYFCASGKDGGGYTFGSGTRLTVV.

This clone was seen a single time. This chain connects TRBV13 to TRBJ1-6; no firm D call. The CDR3 contains 14 residues. CDR1 is PRHDT and CDR2 is FYEKMQ in the germline V gene (reference sequence). Trimming took 5 bases from V and 6 from J, leaving 11 bases between them. CDR3 residues: CASSILGGNSPLHF. CDR3 DNA: TGTGCCAGCAGCATCCTGGGCGGTAATTCACCCCTCCACTTT.

This chain uses TRBV19 with TRBJ1-2; no reliable D call. This CDR3 is built from 13 residues. Germline CDR1 reads LNHDA; CDR2 reads SQIVND (reference sequence). V was trimmed by 3 bases and J by 4 bases, leaving 9 bases between them. As DNA, the CDR3 is TGTGCCAGTAGTATGCAGAAACCCTATGGCTACACCTTC. Translation: CASSMQKPYGYTF.

V gene TRBV5-6 combines with J gene TRBJ2-7; weak D call: TRBD2 (6 bases). The germline V gene encodes CDR1 SGHDT and CDR2 YYEEEE. The CDR3 contains 16 residues. V was cut by 2 bases and J by 3 bases, with 18 bases left in between. Here the CDR3 reads CASSFGQLARYYEQYF. As DNA, the CDR3 is TGTGCCAGCAGCTTTGGTCAGCTAGCGCGATACTACGAGCAGTACTTC.

This rearrangement joins TRBV27 to TRBJ1-6; D is undetermined. The V end lost 0 bases, the J end lost 9 bases, and 18 bases lay between the germline ends. CDR3 length equals 17 residues. In germline, CDR1 is MNHEY, CDR2 SMNVEV (reference sequence). The DNA for the CDR3 is TGTGCCAGCAGTTTATCCCCCTTACAAAGTAGGGTTTCACCCCTCCACTTT. It encodes CASSLSPLQSRVSPLHF.

V and J are TRBV7-9 and TRBJ1-4; D possibly corresponds to TRBD1 (6 bases). With 4 bases removed from V and 10 bases from J, the gap between germline ends came to 16 bases. CDR3 length equals 14 residues. Germline CDR1 SEHNR, CDR2 FQNEAQ (reference sequence). The CDR3 reads CASSSLLTGRKLFF. CDR3 DNA sequence: TGTGCCAGCAGCTCTCTTCTTACAGGGCGAAAACTGTTTTTT.

The chain is built from TRBV2 and TRBJ1-5, with D unclear. V gave up 7 bases and J gave up 2 bases, with 15 bases separating them. In germline, CDR1 is SNHLY, CDR2 FYNNEI. The CDR3 has 15 residues. CDR3 amino acids: CASNNGGWGNQPQHF. Here the CDR3 DNA reads TGTGCCAGCAACAACGGTGGTTGGGGCAATCAGCCCCAGCATTTT.

The chain links TRBV2 to TRBJ2-2, with TRBD1 matching 8 bases. Germline lookup yields CDR1 SNHLY and CDR2 FYNNEI. The CDR3 spans 16 residues. V dropped 6 bases and J dropped 4; count of bases not matched to a gene: 10. For the CDR3, the DNA is TGTGCCAGCAGGGATCGGACAGGGCAGGGCACCGGGGAGCTGTTTTTT. This gives the protein CASRDRTGQGTGELFF.

The rearrangement joins TRBV5-4 to TRBJ1-2, with a weak D call TRBD1 (6 bases). The CDR3 is made up of 16 amino acids. CDR1 and CDR2 from the germline V gene are SGHNT and YYREEE (reference sequence). The V end was cut by 0 bases, the J end by 2 bases, with 14 bases between. The CDR3 DNA follows: TGTGCCAGCAGCTTGGCCAAACGGACAGCCAACTATGGCTACACCTTC. As protein: CASSLAKRTANYGYTF.

V is TRBV28 and J is TRBJ1-4; tentatively, D is TRBD1 (5 bases). Germline V lookup: CDR1 MDHEN, CDR2 SYDVKM. This CDR3 has 13 amino acids. Deletions cut 10 bases from V and 8 bases from J, with 17 bases between. This chain's CDR3 is CANDGGVVEKLFF. DNA for the CDR3: TGTGCCAACGACGGGGGGGTGGTAGAAAAACTGTTTTTT.

The chain links TRBV3-1 (or the pseudogene TRBV3-2) to TRBJ2-4; D possibly corresponds to TRBD2 (6 bases). The ends were cut back, 4 bases at V and 6 bases at J, with 13 bases in the middle. CDR1 and CDR2 (germline): LGHDT, YNNKEL (reference sequence). The CDR3 runs 14 residues. CDR3 in amino acids: CASSPRRGLNIQYF. The CDR3 DNA sequence: TGTGCCAGCAGCCCCCGGCGGGGCCTAAACATTCAGTACTTC.

The J gene is TRBJ1-4, the V gene TRBV9, with D possibly matching TRBD1 (5 bases). Germline loops: CDR1 SGDLS, CDR2 YYNGEE. The CDR3 spans 17 residues. V lost 0 bases to trimming and J lost 0 bases, with 12 bases between them. The CDR3 here is CASSVDPGTSTNEKLFF. The CDR3 DNA follows: TGTGCCAGCAGCGTAGACCCGGGGACTTCAACTAATGAAAAACTGTTTTTT.

The rearrangement links TRBV6-5 to TRBJ2-5; 11 positions agree with TRBD2. CDR1 is MNHEY, CDR2 SVGAGI, per germline. Unmatched junction bases numbered 4, after V lost 6 bases and J lost 1 base. This CDR3 has 15 residues. DNA of the CDR3: TGTGCCAGCAGAGTAGCGGGGGGGACCCAAGAGACCCAGTACTTC. It translates to CASRVAGGTQETQYF.

This clone came up once. The V call is TRBV14, the J call TRBJ2-2, with D maybe TRBD1 (5 bases). The CDR3 covers 17 residues. Between the trimmed V and J ends, which lost 4 bases and 7 bases, there was a span of 22 bases. The germline CDR1 and CDR2 sequences are SGHDN and FVKESK. The CDR3 loop is CASSRERQSLWSGELFF. The DNA of the CDR3 is TGTGCCAGCAGCCGGGAACGACAGAGTCTTTGGAGCGGGGAGCTGTTTTTT.

This clone was counted a few times. The chain joins TRBV19 to TRBJ1-2, with TRBD1 as a possible D gene (6 bases). CDR1 and CDR2 (germline): LNHDA, SQIVND (reference sequence). V dropped 7 bases and J dropped 8 bases, with 20 bases sitting between them. The CDR3 extends over 14 amino acids. CDR3 in amino acids: CASKGQGQRQGYTF. CDR3 DNA sequence: TGTGCCAGTAAGGGACAAGGCCAACGGCAGGGCTACACCTTC.